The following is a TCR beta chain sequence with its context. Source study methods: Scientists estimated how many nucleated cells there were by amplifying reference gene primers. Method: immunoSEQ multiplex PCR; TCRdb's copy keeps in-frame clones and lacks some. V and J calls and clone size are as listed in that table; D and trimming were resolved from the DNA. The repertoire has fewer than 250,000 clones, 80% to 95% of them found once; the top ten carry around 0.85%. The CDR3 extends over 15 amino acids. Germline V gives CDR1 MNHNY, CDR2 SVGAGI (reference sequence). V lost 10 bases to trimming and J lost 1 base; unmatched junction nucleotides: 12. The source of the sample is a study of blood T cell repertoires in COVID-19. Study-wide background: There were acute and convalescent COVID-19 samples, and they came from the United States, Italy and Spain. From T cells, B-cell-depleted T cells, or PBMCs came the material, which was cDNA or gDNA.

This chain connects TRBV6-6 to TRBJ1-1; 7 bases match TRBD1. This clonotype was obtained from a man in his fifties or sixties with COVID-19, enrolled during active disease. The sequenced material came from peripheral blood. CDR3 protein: CATTQGGESNTEAFF. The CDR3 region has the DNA TGTGCCACCACCCAGGGGGGCGAATCGAACACTGAAGCTTTCTTT.